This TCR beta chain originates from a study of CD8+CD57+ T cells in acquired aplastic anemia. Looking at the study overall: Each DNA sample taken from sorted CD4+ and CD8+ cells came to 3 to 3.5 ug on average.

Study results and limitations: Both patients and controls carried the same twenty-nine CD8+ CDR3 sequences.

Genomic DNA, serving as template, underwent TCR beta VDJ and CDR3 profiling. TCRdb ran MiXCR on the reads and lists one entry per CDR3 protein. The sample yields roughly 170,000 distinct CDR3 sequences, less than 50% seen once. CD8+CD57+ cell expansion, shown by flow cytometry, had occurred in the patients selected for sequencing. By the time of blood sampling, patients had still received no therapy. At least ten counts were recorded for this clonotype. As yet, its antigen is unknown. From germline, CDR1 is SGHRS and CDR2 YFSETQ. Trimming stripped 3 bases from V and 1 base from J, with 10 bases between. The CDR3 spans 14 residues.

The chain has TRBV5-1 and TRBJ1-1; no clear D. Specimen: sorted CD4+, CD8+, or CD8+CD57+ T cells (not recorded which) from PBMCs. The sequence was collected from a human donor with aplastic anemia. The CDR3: CASSSWTPNTEAFF. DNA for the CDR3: TGCGCCAGCAGCTCCTGGACCCCGAACACTGAAGCTTTCTTT.